The clone carrying this T cell receptor beta chain has a count of ten or more. The antigen is undetermined. V lost 5 bases to trimming and J lost 2 bases, with 14 bases between them. CDR1 and CDR2 from the germline V gene are SGHNT and YENEEA. The CDR3 has 15 amino acids. TCR beta CDR3 sequences were amplified from RNA transcripts. The TCR CDR3 was amplified in a first-round RT-PCR using the HTBI primer set. TCRdb reprocessed the multiplex PCR reads with MiXCR, giving one entry per CDR3 protein. This table holds about 400,000 distinct CDR3 sequences, 15% to 17% found once. These data come from a study of T cells in Graves' hyperthyroidism and ophthalmopathy. Study findings and constraints: Blood samples included most of the expanded thyroid clonotypes exceeding 0.001. Model predictions of ophthalmopathy came a median about six months before onset.

Absence of ophthalmopathy progression within 18 months defined stable Graves' hyperthyroidism. The specimen was blood. The TCR comes from a woman between 18 and 29 years old with Graves' hyperthyroidism. The rearrangement joins TRBV11-3 to TRBJ2-3, with D possibly TRBD1 on 6 matching bases. The CDR3 reads CASSSSRGSTDTQYF. CDR3 bases: TGTGCCAGCAGCAGTAGCAGGGGATCCACAGATACGCAGTATTTT.